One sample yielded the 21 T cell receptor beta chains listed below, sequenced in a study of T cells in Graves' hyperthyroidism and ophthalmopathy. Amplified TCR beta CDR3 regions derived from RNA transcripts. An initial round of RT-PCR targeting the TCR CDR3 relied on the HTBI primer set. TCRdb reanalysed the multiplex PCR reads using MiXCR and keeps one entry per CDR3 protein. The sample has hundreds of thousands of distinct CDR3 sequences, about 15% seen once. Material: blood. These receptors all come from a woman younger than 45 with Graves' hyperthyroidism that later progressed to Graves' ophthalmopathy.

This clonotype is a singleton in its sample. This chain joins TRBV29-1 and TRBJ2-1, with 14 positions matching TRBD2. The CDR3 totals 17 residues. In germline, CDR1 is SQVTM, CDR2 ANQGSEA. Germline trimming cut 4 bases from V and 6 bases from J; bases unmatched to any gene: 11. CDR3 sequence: CSVAGGLAGEMGNEQFF. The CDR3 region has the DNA TGCAGCGTTGCGGGGGGACTAGCGGGAGAGATGGGCAATGAGCAGTTCTTC.

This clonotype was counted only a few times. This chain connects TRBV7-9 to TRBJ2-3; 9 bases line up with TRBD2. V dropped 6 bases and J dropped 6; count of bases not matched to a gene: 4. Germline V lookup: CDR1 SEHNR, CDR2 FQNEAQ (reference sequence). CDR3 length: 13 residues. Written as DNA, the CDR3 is TGTGCCAGCAGGAGAGCGGGAGGCGATACGCAGTATTTT. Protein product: CASRRAGGDTQYF.

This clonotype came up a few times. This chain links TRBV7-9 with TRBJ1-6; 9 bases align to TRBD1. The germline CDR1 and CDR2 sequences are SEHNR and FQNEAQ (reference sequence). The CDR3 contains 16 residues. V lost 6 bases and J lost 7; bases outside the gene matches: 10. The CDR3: CASRPRSGTGNSPLHF. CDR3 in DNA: TGTGCCAGCAGACCACGATCCGGGACAGGGAATTCACCCCTCCACTTT.

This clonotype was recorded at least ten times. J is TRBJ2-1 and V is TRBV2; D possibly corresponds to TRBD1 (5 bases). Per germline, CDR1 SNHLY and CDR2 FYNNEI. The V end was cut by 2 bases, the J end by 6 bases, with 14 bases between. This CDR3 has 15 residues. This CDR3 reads CASSELLGDINEQFF. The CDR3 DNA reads TGTGCCAGCAGTGAACTGCTAGGGGATATCAATGAGCAGTTCTTC.

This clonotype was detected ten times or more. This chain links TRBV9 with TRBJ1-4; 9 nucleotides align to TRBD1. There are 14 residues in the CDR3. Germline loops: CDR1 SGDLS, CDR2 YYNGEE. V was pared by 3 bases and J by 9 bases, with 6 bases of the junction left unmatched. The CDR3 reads CASSEGGQGQKLFF. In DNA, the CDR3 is TGTGCCAGCAGCGAAGGGGGACAGGGACAAAAACTGTTTTTT.

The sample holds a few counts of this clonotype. Written as DNA, the CDR3 is TGTGCCACCACGTATAGCGGAGGGAAAGAGACCCAGTACTTC. Amino acids: CATTYSGGKETQYF. This chain joins TRBV12-3 or TRBV12-4 and TRBJ2-5, with a possible D match to TRBD2 (6 bases). The CDR3 totals 14 residues. Trimming pared 10 bases from V and 3 bases from J, leaving 18 bases between.

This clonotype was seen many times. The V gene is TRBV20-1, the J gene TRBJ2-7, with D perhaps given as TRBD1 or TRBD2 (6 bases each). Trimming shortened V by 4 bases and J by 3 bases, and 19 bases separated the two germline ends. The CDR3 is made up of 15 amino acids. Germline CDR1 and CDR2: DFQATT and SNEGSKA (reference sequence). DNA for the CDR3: TGCAGTGCTATAAACACAGGGAGGCGAATCTACGAGCAGTACTTC. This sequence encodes CSAINTGRRIYEQYF.

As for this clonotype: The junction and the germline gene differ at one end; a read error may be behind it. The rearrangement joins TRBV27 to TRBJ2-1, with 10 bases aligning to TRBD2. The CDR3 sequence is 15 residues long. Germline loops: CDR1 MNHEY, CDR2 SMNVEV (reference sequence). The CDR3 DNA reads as TGTGCCAGCAGTTTTGGGCTAGCGGGAGTAAATGAGCAGCTCTTC. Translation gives CASSFGLAGVNEQLF.

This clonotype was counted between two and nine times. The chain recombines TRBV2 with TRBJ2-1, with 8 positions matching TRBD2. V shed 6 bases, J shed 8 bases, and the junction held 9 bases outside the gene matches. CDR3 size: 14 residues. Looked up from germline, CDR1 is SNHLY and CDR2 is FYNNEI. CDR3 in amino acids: CASRASGSRDEQFF. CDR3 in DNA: TGTGCCAGCAGGGCCAGCGGGAGTCGGGATGAGCAGTTCTTC.

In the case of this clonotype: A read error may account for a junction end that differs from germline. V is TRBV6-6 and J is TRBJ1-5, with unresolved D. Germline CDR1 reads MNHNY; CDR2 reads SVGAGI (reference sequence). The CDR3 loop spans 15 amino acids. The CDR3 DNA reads TGTGCCAGCAGTTACCTAAGTGATGGCAATCAGCCCCAGCAGTTT. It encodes CASSYLSDGNQPQQF.

The CDR3: CSALNPDNPNTEAFF. CDR3 DNA: TGCAGTGCCCTGAATCCGGACAACCCGAACACTGAAGCTTTCTTT. The chain joins TRBV20-1 to TRBJ1-1; the D gene is possibly TRBD1 (5 bases). Germline-derived CDR1 and CDR2 are DFQATT and SNEGSKA (reference sequence). With 6 bases removed from V and 1 base from J, the gap between germline ends came to 18 bases. The length of the CDR3 is 15 residues.

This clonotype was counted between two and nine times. DNA for the CDR3: TGTGCCAGCAGCACGGACGCTTACAATGAGCAGTTCTTC. This gives the protein CASSTDAYNEQFF. The chain is built from TRBV5-6 and TRBJ2-1; D not resolved. Germline lookup yields CDR1 SGHDT and CDR2 YYEEEE. CDR3 length: 13 residues. V dropped 4 bases and J dropped 4 bases, with 9 bases sitting between them.

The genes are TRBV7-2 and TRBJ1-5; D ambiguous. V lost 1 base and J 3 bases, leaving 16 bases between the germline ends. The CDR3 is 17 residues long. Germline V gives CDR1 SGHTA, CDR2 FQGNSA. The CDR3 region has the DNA TGTGCCAGCAGCTTAGGACTGGCGGCGGGTACCAATCAGCCCCAGCATTTT. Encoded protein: CASSLGLAAGTNQPQHF.

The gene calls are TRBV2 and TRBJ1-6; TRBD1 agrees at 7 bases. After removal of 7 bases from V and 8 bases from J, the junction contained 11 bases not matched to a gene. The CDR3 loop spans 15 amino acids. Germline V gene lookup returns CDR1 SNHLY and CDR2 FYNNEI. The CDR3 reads CASTSEGAADSPLHF. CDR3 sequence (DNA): TGTGCCAGCACTTCTGAGGGGGCAGCGGATTCACCCCTCCACTTT.

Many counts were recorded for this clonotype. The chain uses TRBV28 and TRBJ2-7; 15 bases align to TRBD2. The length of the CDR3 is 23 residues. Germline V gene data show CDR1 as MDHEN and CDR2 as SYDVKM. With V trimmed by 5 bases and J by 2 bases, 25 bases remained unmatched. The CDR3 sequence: CASSRSGGGLAGGRRVGAYEQYF. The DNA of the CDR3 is TGTGCCAGCAGTCGATCGGGGGGGGGACTAGCGGGAGGAAGGAGGGTTGGCGCCTACGAGCAGTACTTC.

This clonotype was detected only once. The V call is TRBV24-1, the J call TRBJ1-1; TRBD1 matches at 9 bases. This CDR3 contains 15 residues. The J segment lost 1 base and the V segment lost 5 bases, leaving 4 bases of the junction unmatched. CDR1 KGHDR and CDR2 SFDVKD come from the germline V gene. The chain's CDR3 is CATSGQGVRNTEAFF. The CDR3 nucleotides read TGTGCCACCAGTGGACAGGGGGTCAGGAACACTGAAGCTTTCTTT.

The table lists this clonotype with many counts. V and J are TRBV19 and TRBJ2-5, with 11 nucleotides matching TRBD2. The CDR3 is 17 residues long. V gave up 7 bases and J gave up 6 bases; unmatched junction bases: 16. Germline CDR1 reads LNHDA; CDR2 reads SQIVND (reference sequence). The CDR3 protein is CASTLGLAGPETKTQYF. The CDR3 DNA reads TGTGCCAGTACCCTCGGACTAGCGGGCCCCGAAACAAAGACCCAGTACTTC. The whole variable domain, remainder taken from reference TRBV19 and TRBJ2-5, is DGGITQSPKYLFRKEGQNVTLSCEQNLNHDAMYWYRQDPGQGLRLIYYSQIVNDFQKGDIAEGYSVSREKKESFPLTVTSAQKNPTAFYLCASTLGLAGPETKTQYFGPGTRLLVL.

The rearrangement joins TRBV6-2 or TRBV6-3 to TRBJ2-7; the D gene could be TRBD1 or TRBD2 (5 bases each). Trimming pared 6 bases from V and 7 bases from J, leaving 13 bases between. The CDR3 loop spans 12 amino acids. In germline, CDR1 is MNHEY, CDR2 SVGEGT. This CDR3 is CASSPGTIEQYF. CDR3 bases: TGTGCCAGCAGCCCCGGGACGATTGAGCAGTACTTC.

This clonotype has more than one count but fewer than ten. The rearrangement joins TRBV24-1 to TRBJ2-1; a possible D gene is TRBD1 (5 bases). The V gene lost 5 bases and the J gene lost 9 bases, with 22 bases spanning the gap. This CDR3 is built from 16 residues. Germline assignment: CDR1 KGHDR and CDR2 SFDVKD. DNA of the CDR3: TGTGCCACCAGTGGCCCAGTGGGGCATTCTCCCATTGAGCAGTTCTTC. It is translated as CATSGPVGHSPIEQFF.

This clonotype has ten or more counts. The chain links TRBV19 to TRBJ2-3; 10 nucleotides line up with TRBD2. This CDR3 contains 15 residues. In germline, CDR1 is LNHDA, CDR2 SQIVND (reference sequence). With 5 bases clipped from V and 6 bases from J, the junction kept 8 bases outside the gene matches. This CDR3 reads CASSVSSGSTDTQYF. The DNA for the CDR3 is TGTGCCAGTAGTGTTTCTAGCGGGAGTACCGATACGCAGTATTTT.

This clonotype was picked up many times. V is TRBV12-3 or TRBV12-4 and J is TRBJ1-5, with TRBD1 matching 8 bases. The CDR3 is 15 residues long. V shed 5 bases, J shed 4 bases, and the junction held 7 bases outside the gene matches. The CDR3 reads CASSPQQGVNQPQHF. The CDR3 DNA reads TGTGCCAGCAGTCCCCAACAGGGGGTGAATCAGCCCCAGCATTTT.